This record covers a single TCR beta chain. Its target is not known. The protocol was immunoSEQ multiplex PCR, while the TCRdb copy is restricted to in-frame clones and leaves out a portion. This table has nearly 750,000 clones, approximately 77% appearing once. The CDR3 contains 13 residues. Germline CDR1 reads KGHSH; CDR2 reads LQKENI. V dropped 6 bases and J dropped 3; count of bases not matched to a gene: 0. The sample originates from a study of shared clonotypes between healthy human individuals. Study-wide findings and caveats: Of the naive CD4 clonotypes, roughly 5% were shared across a few donors.

All the donors were Caucasian adults who lived in Nashville, Tennessee. The sequence came from a woman in her thirties in good health. The material sequenced was memory CD4+ T cells sorted from blood. The subset denotes: CD45RA-negative fraction. The chain is built from TRBV18 and TRBJ2-7; TRBD2 agrees at 12 bases. The chain's CDR3 is CASSTSGSYEQYF. CDR3 sequence (DNA): TGTGCCAGCTCGACTAGCGGGAGCTACGAGCAGTACTTC.